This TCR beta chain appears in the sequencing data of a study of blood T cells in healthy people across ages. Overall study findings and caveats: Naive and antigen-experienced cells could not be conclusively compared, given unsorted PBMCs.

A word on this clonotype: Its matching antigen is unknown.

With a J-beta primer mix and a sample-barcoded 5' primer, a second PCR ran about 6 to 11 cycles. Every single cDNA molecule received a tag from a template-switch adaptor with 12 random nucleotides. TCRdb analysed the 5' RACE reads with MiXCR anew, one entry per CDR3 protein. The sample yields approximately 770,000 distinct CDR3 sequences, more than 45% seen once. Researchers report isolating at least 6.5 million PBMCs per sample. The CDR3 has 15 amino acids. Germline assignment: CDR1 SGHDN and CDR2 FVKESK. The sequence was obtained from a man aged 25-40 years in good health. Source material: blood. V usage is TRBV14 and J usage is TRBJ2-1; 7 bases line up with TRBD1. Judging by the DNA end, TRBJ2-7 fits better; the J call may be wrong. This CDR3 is CASSQTLDRTYEQYF. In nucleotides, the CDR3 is TGTGCCAGCAGCCAAACTTTGGACAGGACCTACGAGCAGTACTTC.